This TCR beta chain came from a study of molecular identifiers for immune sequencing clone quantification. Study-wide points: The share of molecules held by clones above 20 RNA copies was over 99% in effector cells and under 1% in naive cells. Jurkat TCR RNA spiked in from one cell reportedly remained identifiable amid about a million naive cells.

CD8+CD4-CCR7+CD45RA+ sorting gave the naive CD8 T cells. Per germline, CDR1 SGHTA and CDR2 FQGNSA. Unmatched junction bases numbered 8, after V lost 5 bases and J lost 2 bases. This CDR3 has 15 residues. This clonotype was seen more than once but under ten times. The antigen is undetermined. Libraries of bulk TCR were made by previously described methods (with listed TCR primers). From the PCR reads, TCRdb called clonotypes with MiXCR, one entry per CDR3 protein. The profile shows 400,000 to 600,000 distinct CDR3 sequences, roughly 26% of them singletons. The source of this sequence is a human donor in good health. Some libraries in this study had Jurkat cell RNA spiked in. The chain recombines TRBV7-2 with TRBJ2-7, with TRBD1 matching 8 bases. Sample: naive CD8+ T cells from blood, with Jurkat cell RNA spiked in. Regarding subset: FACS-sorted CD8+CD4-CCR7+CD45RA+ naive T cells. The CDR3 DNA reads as TGTGCCAGCAGCCCCACGACAGGGGAAACCTACGAGCAGTACTTC. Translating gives CASSPTTGETYEQYF.